This TCR beta chain was identified in a study of cytomegalovirus exposure and HLA in healthy donors. Primers: 60 Vbeta forward and 13 Jbeta reverse. Sequencing was performed with immunoSEQ multiplex PCR; in TCRdb, only in-frame clones are kept and a portion is missing. Of roughly 69,000 clones listed, approximately 70% were seen once; the top ten hold around 15%. The CDR3 spans 13 residues. The trim removed 5 bases at V and 8 bases at J, leaving 2 bases unmatched. CDR1 and CDR2 from the germline V gene are MNHEY and SVGAGI. The sequence came from a male donor in good health and CMV-seropositive. J is TRBJ1-4 and V is TRBV6-5; 10 bases agree with TRBD1. Sequenced input: PBMCs. CDR3 nucleotides: TGTGCCAGCAGTCTGGACAGGGGGGAAAAACTGTTTTTT. Translated, it gives CASSLDRGEKLFF.